The clone carrying this TCR beta chain was found once. The target antigen is unknown. The CDR3 loop spans 12 amino acids. With 3 bases removed from V and 11 bases from J, the gap between germline ends came to 13 bases. Germline V gene data show CDR1 as SGHTA and CDR2 as FQGNSA. Donors were systemically healthy Caucasian individuals from Russia aged about 6 to 95 years. This entry is derived from a study of blood T cells in healthy people across ages. It was with a sample-barcoded 5' primer and a J-beta primer mix that a second PCR of about 6 to 12 cycles was run. TCRdb recomputed calls from the 5' RACE reads with MiXCR, one row per CDR3 protein. The sample lists hundreds of thousands of distinct CDR3 sequences, 58% seen once, with about 20% in the top ten. Overall study results and limits: It was not possible, with unsorted PBMCs, to conclusively compare naive and antigen-experienced cells. More naive CD4+ cells and higher diversity marked long-lived donors relative to aged donors. Underestimates were what the diversity estimates from one million T cells were considered to be.

The sample consisted of blood. This TCR came from a man between 25 and 39 years old in good health. The chain employs TRBV7-2 and TRBJ2-5; D ambiguous. CDR3 sequence: CASSFSADEQYF. CDR3 in DNA: TGTGCCAGCAGCTTTTCGGCCGATGAGCAGTACTTC.